This record covers a single T cell receptor (beta chain). The record originates from a study of shared clonotypes between healthy human individuals. Per germline, CDR1 SGHAT and CDR2 FQNNGV. V trimming: 2 bases; J trimming: 6 bases; junction bases outside the gene matches: 10. This CDR3 has 17 amino acids. Data came from immunoSEQ multiplex PCR; TCRdb stores just in-frame clones and leaves some out. This table holds some 2.3 million clones, more than 80% found once. V gene TRBV11-2 combines with J gene TRBJ2-1; 10 nucleotides match TRBD2. Sequenced material: naive CD4+ T cells from PBMCs. Stated subset: CD45RA+ positively selected. This sequence was found in a man aged 18-30 years in good health. Some clones in this sample may be carry-over from other donors' samples. The CDR3 here is CASSLRGAGGPLNEQFF. The DNA of the CDR3 is TGTGCCAGCAGCTTAAGGGGAGCGGGAGGGCCTCTCAATGAGCAGTTCTTC.